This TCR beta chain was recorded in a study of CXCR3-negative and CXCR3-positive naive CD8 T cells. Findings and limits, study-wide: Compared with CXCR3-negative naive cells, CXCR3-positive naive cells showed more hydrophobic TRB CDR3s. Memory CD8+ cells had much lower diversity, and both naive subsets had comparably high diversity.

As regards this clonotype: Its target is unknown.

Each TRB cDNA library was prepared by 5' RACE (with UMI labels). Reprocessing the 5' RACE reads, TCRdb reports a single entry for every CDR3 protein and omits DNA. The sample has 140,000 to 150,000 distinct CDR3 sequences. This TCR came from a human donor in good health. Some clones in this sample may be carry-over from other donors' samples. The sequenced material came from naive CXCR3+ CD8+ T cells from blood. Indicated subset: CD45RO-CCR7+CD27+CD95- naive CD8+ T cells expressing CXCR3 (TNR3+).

CDR3 in amino acids: CSVELEGIYNEQFF. The V and J genes are TRBV29-1 and TRBJ2-1; TCRdb proposes TRBD2, but this gene call is untestable without DNA. The CDR3 consists of 14 residues. CDR1 SQVTM and CDR2 ANQGSEA come from the germline V gene.